This T cell receptor beta chain appears in the sequencing data of a study of cytomegalovirus exposure and HLA in healthy donors. Points on this clone: The antigen is undetermined.

Study outcomes and limitations: TCR association rates varied by HLA locus in a later analysis, with DRB1 highest and HLA-C lowest.

PCR involved 60 Vbeta and 13 Jbeta primers. Measured with immunoSEQ multiplex PCR; TCRdb has only the in-frame clones, and not every one. This sample carries about 200,000 clones, with 0.9% to 1.4% going to the ten biggest clones. CDR3 size: 14 residues. The germline V gene encodes CDR1 SQVTM and CDR2 ANQGSEA. The V end was cut by 3 bases, the J end by 0 bases, with 11 bases between. The chain combines TRBV29-1 with TRBJ1-2, with D possibly matching TRBD1 (5 bases). This clonotype was sampled from a girl aged 2-10 years in good health and CMV-seropositive. The source material was PBMCs. DNA of the CDR3: TGCAGCGTTGACAGGGTCGCCACTAACTATGGCTACACCTTC. Its protein is CSVDRVATNYGYTF.